The rows below give T cell receptor beta chains drawn from one sample of a study of blood T cell repertoires in COVID-19. The data were produced by immunoSEQ multiplex PCR, yet TCRdb's version contains in-frame clones alone and is incomplete. The repertoire consists of under 200,000 clones, with approximately 90% occurring once and the leading ten covering roughly a fifth. Sample: peripheral blood. These receptors were obtained from a man aged 55 to 70 with active or convalescent COVID-19. Each CDR3 is given with its conserved first and last residue. D genes are given only for firm matches. Only part of the rows carry a size: once, few, many, or a class if the clone is expanded.

TRBJ1-2 | . | TRBV6-6 | . | TGTGCCAGCAGCCCCGACAGGAACTATGGCTACACCTTC | CASSPDRNYGYTF
TRBJ1-5 | . | TRBV7-2 | TRBD1 | TGTGCCAGCAGTCTTAGAACCGACAGGGGCGGGCAGCCCCAGCATTTT | CASSLRTDRGGQPQHF
TRBJ1-2 | . | TRBV2 | . | TGTGCCAGCGGATTGGGGGGGCTGAGGGGCTACACCTTC | CASGLGGLRGYTF
TRBJ1-4 | . | TRBV5-4 | . | TGTGCCAGCAGCTTTCCCGGGGTAGAAAAACTGTTTTTT | CASSFPGVEKLFF
TRBJ2-5 | . | TRBV30 | . | TGTGCCTGGGGGCCCGGAGAGACCCAGTACTTC | CAWGPGETQYF
TRBJ2-7 | . | TRBV7-2 | . | TGTGCCAGCAGCCCACAGGGATTCTACGAGCAGTACTTC | CASSPQGFYEQYF
TRBJ1-2 | . | TRBV6-5 | TRBD1 | TGTGCCAGCAGTTCCCTCGACAGGGCGACCCACTATGGCTACACCTTC | CASSSLDRATHYGYTF
TRBJ1-2 | . | TRBV6-6 | . | TGTGCCAGCAGCCTAACAGCAAACTATGGCTACACCTTC | CASSLTANYGYTF
TRBJ2-1 | few | TRBV7-9 | . | TGTGCCAGCAGCCTTCGGGGGAATGAGCAGTTCTTC | CASSLRGNEQFF
TRBJ1-5 | . | TRBV6-1 | . | TGTGCCAGCAGTGAACAGGTGAATCAGCCCCAGCATTTT | CASSEQVNQPQHF
TRBJ2-5 | . | TRBV6-6 | . | TGTGCCAGCAGTCCCCTAAGGGGTGAGACCCAGTACTTC | CASSPLRGETQYF
TRBJ1-2 | few | TRBV5-4 | . | TGTGCCAGCAGCTGGGGCGGGGGAAGGTATGGCTACACCTTC | CASSWGGGRYGYTF
TRBJ1-2 | few | TRBV7-3 | TRBD1 | TGTGCCAGCAGCTCGGGGACAGGGATCGAGGGCTACACCTTC | CASSSGTGIEGYTF
TRBJ1-1 | . | TRBV6-6 | TRBD1 | TGTGCCAGCAGTCCCCACGACAGGGGGAACACTGAAGCTTTCTTT | CASSPHDRGNTEAFF
TRBJ1-2 | . | TRBV12-5 | TRBD1 | TGTGCTAGTGGTCCAAATACAGGGGCTTGGGGCTACACCTTC | CASGPNTGAWGYTF
TRBJ1-2 | once | TRBV30 | . | TGTGCCTGCCGGACAGACGAAAACTATGGCTACACCTTC | CACRTDENYGYTF
TRBJ2-5 | . | TRBV5-1 | TRBD1 | TGCGCCAGCAGCTCGGACCTTGGACAGGCTCAAGAGACCCAGTACTTC | CASSSDLGQAQETQYF
TRBJ1-6 | . | TRBV5-1 | TRBD1 | TGCGCCAGCAGCTTGGAAACAGGGGGCGGGTCACCCCTCCACTTT | CASSLETGGGSPLHF
TRBJ2-7 | . | TRBV12-5 | TRBD1 | TGTGCTAGTGGCGCGACTTTGACAGGGGGTTTCTACGAGCAGTACTTC | CASGATLTGGFYEQYF
TRBJ1-5 | once | TRBV7-9 | TRBD1 | TGTGCCAGCAGCTTAGAGGACAGGGAGAGCAATCAGCCCCAGCATTTT | CASSLEDRESNQPQHF
TRBJ1-2 | . | TRBV4-2 | . | TGTGCCAGCAGCCGAAATATGGGGGGGAATGGCTACACCTTC | CASSRNMGGNGYTF
TRBJ1-2 | . | TRBV19 | TRBD1 | TGTGCCAGTAGTATAAAGCCAGGGGGGTATGGCTACACCTTC | CASSIKPGGYGYTF
TRBJ2-7 | . | TRBV18 | TRBD2 | TGTGCCAGCTCACCGCCTCTAGCGGGGGTGGAAGAGCAGTACTTC | CASSPPLAGVEEQYF
TRBJ2-1 | . | TRBV10-3 | . | TGTGCCATCAGTGCTAGGCCAGGGTACAATGAGCAGTTCTTC | CAISARPGYNEQFF
TRBJ1-3 | once | TRBV10-3 | . | TGTGCCATCAGTGGGGCCTATGACAACTCTGGAAACACCATATATTTT | CAISGAYDNSGNTIYF
TRBJ1-5 | . | TRBV1 | . | TGCACCAGCAGCCCCCCCGCAGGGGGGTCTGGACAGCCCCAGCATTTT | CTSSPPAGGSGQPQHF
TRBJ2-7 | . | TRBV7-9 | . | TGTGCCAGCAGTCGCACAGGGAACTACGAGCAGTACTTC | CASSRTGNYEQYF
TRBJ2-3 | . | TRBV5-5 | TRBD2 | TGTGCCAGCAGCTTCCGAGCGGGGGACCTACTTTTCACAGATACGCAGTATTTT | CASSFRAGDLLFTDTQYF
TRBJ1-4 | . | TRBV19 | . | TGTGCCAGTAGTCGCGATCGGGGTAACTCTAATGAAAAACTGTTTTTT | CASSRDRGNSNEKLFF
TRBJ2-7 | once | TRBV3-1/TRBV3-2 | TRBD1 | TGTGCCAGCAGCCAAACCCAGGGGGCGGTGGAGCAGTACTTC | CASSQTQGAVEQYF
TRBJ1-5 | . | TRBV4-1 | . | TGCGCCAGCAGCCAAGGTAGAGGGCGGGATGGCCAGCCCCAGCATTTT | CASSQGRGRDGQPQHF
TRBJ1-2 | . | TRBV6-5 | TRBD1 | TGTGCCAGCAGTTACGAGGGACAGGGGAACTATGGCTACACCTTC | CASSYEGQGNYGYTF
TRBJ2-5 | . | TRBV2 | . | TGTGCCAGCAGTGAAGATCAAGCCCAAGAGACCCAGTACTTC | CASSEDQAQETQYF
TRBJ1-1 | . | TRBV6-5 | . | TGTGCCAGCAGGTTTGCGGGCGCCGGTACTGAAGCTTTCTTT | CASRFAGAGTEAFF
TRBJ2-7 | few | TRBV6-6 | . | TGTGCCAGCAGCGAGGACAGTCCCCAGGTCTACGAGCAGTACTTC | CASSEDSPQVYEQYF
TRBJ2-1 | once | TRBV5-1 | . | TGCGCCAGCAGCTTTGAACAGATTTACAATGAGCAGTTCTTC | CASSFEQIYNEQFF
TRBJ2-3 | . | TRBV2 | . | TGTGCCAGCAGTGAGTCCCCAACCGGGGTTGCGCAGTATTTT | CASSESPTGVAQYF
TRBJ2-1 | . | TRBV7-3 | . | TGTGCCAGCAGCTTAGACCGAGGTTCCGATGAGCAGTTCTTC | CASSLDRGSDEQFF
TRBJ2-1 | . | TRBV29-1 | . | TGCAGCGTTGAACAGGGCGGCTACAATGAGCAGTTCTTC | CSVEQGGYNEQFF
TRBJ1-5 | . | TRBV6-1 | . | TGTGCCAGCAGTGAATTGAATCGGGGGGGCAATCAGCCCCAGCATTTT | CASSELNRGGNQPQHF
TRBJ2-1 | . | TRBV6-5 | . | TGTGCCAGCAGTTACCTACTAGCCGGGGTATATGAGCAGTTCTTC | CASSYLLAGVYEQFF
TRBJ2-1 | . | TRBV27 | TRBD1 | TGTGCCAGCAGTCTCAGAGCCGCCGGGACAGCCTACAATGAGCAGTTCTTC | CASSLRAAGTAYNEQFF
TRBJ1-2 | . | TRBV5-1 | . | TGCGCCAGCAGCTTGAACGGGGTTGGCTACACCTTC | CASSLNGVGYTF
TRBJ2-7 | . | TRBV6-5 | TRBD1 | TGTGCCAGCAGCCGACACCGGGACAGGGGCCACGAGCAGTACTTC | CASSRHRDRGHEQYF
TRBJ2-6 | once | TRBV9 | . | TGTGCCAGCAGCGTAACCGGGACACCCGGCGGGTCTGGGGCCAACGTCCTGACTTTC | CASSVTGTPGGSGANVLTF
TRBJ2-2 | . | TRBV11-2 | . | TGTGCCAGCAGCCGTACAGTCGATCCCGGGGAGCTGTTTTTT | CASSRTVDPGELFF
TRBJ1-2 | . | TRBV20-1 | . | TGCAGTGTGGACAGTTATGGCTACACCTTC | CSVDSYGYTF
TRBJ1-6 | . | TRBV14 | . | TGTGCCAGCAGCCAAGAAGGATCCAGGGAAATTAATTCACCCCTCCACTTT | CASSQEGSREINSPLHF
TRBJ1-6 | . | TRBV6-5 | TRBD1 | TGTGCCAGCGGTACAGGGGGGAAAGATTCACCCCTCCACTTT | CASGTGGKDSPLHF
TRBJ2-1 | . | TRBV14 | . | TGTGCCAGCAGCCCCCGGAGGGGCCCAGGGGGTGAGCAGTTCTTC | CASSPRRGPGGEQFF
TRBJ1-1 | . | TRBV4-2 | . | TGTGCCAGCAGCCAAGTATCCGGGAAGAACACTGAAGCTTTCTTT | CASSQVSGKNTEAFF
TRBJ2-1 | . | TRBV18 | . | TGTGCCAGCTCACCCCGGAGGCTCTACAATGAGCAGTTCTTC | CASSPRRLYNEQFF
TRBJ1-1 | . | TRBV29-1 | . | TGCAGCGCCTCTCCGACAGAGAACACTGAAGCTTTCTTT | CSASPTENTEAFF
TRBJ2-2 | . | TRBV18 | . | TGTGCCAGCTCCGTGAACACCGGGGAGCTGTTTTTT | CASSVNTGELFF
TRBJ1-2 | . | TRBV2 | . | TGTGCCAGCAGGGGGGCCCAGAGGGGCTATGGCTACACCTTC | CASRGAQRGYGYTF
TRBJ2-1 | . | TRBV5-1 | . | TGCGCCAGCGACTCGGGTTCCTACAATGAGCAGTTCTTC | CASDSGSYNEQFF
TRBJ1-2 | . | TRBV4-1 | TRBD1 | TGCGCCAGCAGCCATGATGGACAGGGTCCTGCTAGTGGCTACACCTTC | CASSHDGQGPASGYTF
TRBJ1-1 | . | TRBV19 | . | TGTGCCAGTAGTATGGGGGGGGAAAACACTGAAGCTTTCTTT | CASSMGGENTEAFF
TRBJ1-3 | . | TRBV5-6 | . | TGTGCCAGCAGGGTCGGGAGCTCTGGAAACACCATATATTTT | CASRVGSSGNTIYF
TRBJ2-7 | . | TRBV18 | TRBD1 | TGTGCCAGCTCACCCGACAGGGGTATCTCCTACGAGCAGTACTTC | CASSPDRGISYEQYF